Below, 27 T cell receptor beta chains from the same sample are listed, as sequenced in a study of blood T cell repertoires in COVID-19. Produced via immunoSEQ multiplex PCR; TCRdb's table is partial and in-frame only. Of roughly 460,000 clones listed, approximately 90% are singletons. Sequencing used peripheral blood. The receptors derive from a man aged 18 to 30 with COVID-19, enrolled during active disease.

The chain is built from TRBV12-3 or TRBV12-4 and TRBJ1-2; no reliable D call. Deletions cut 6 bases from V and 8 bases from J, with 13 bases between. The CDR3 has 12 amino acids. CDR3 coding DNA: TGTGCCAGCAGGAAGGGAGGGCAAGGCTACACCTTC. This encodes CASRKGGQGYTF.

The rearrangement joins TRBV7-9 to TRBJ2-7; D gene unclear. This CDR3 region has 13 residues. The V end lost 4 bases, the J end lost 0 bases, and 7 bases lay between the germline ends. Germline assignment: CDR1 SEHNR and CDR2 FQNEAQ (reference sequence). CDR3 residues: CASSSDISYEQYF. The CDR3 region has the DNA TGTGCCAGCAGCTCAGACATCTCCTACGAGCAGTACTTC.

The J gene is TRBJ1-1, the V gene TRBV6-5; 10 bases fit TRBD1. This CDR3 spans 13 amino acids. Germline V gene sequence: CDR1 MNHEY, CDR2 SVGAGI. The ends lost 6 bases at V and 6 bases at J; junction bases unmatched: 4. The CDR3 is CASRGQGTAEAFF. The CDR3 DNA is TGTGCCAGCAGGGGACAGGGGACGGCTGAAGCTTTCTTT.

This chain connects TRBV6-1 to TRBJ2-7, with 9 positions matching TRBD1. The CDR3 has 14 residues. Germline lookup yields CDR1 MNHNS and CDR2 SASEGT. Losses at the gene ends were 1 base for V and 5 bases for J; bases not matched to a gene: 3. CDR3 in DNA: TGTGCCAGCAGTGAAGTAACAGGGGGCGACGAGCAGTACTTC. Amino acids: CASSEVTGGDEQYF.

The chain employs TRBV19 and TRBJ1-2; 7 bases align to TRBD1. With 6 bases clipped from V and 0 bases from J, the junction kept 10 bases outside the gene matches. The germline V gene has CDR1 LNHDA and CDR2 SQIVND (reference sequence). The CDR3 is 16 amino acids. CDR3 region: CASRGTVRAPNYGYTF. Here the CDR3 DNA reads TGTGCCAGTAGAGGGACAGTACGGGCGCCTAACTATGGCTACACCTTC.

This clone was counted a single time. The CDR3 reads CASSSNSGQDLFGYTF. The CDR3 DNA reads TGTGCCAGCAGCTCTAACAGCGGCCAAGACCTTTTTGGCTACACCTTC. The chain recombines TRBV27 with TRBJ1-2; D not resolved. Germline V lookup: CDR1 MNHEY, CDR2 SMNVEV (reference sequence). With 6 bases removed from V and 7 bases from J, the gap between germline ends came to 24 bases. This CDR3 spans 16 amino acids.

The chain has TRBV5-1 and TRBJ2-5; TRBD1 might be the D (6 bases). The CDR3 covers 14 residues. CDR1 and CDR2 (germline): SGHRS, YFSETQ. V was pared by 5 bases and J by 5 bases, with 16 bases between. The CDR3 sequence is CASSTPGVGETQYF. Written as DNA, the CDR3 is TGCGCCAGCAGTACCCCAGGGGTAGGCGAGACCCAGTACTTC. The variable domain in full, with the rest retrieved from reference TRBV5-1 and TRBJ2-5, is KAGVTQTPRYLIKTRGQQVTLSCSPISGHRSVSWYQQTPGQGLQFLFEYFSETQRNKGNFPGRFSGRQFSNSRSEMNVSTLELGDSALYLCASSTPGVGETQYFGPGTRLLVL.

The sample holds one count of this clone. Written as DNA, the CDR3 is TGTGCCAGCAGTTCCGGACGGGGGGGCGGGGAGCTGTTTTTT. As protein: CASSSGRGGGELFF. The chain couples TRBV27 to TRBJ2-2, with TRBD2 matching over 8 bases. Trimming cost V 4 bases and J 7 bases; bases outside gene matches: 5. CDR1 and CDR2 from the germline V gene are MNHEY and SMNVEV (reference sequence). The CDR3 has 14 amino acids.

CDR3 region: CASSLAQGVAFF. The CDR3 region has the DNA TGTGCCAGCAGCTTAGCTCAGGGTGTAGCTTTCTTT. This chain connects TRBV7-2 to TRBJ1-1; D perhaps matches TRBD1 (5 bases). The CDR3 has 12 residues. Trimming took off 0 bases at V and 10 bases at J, with 9 bases between the two ends. Germline V CDR1 and CDR2: SGHTA, FQGNSA.

The rearrangement joins TRBV4-1 to TRBJ1-1, with D uncertain. V was clipped by 2 bases and J by 4 bases, with 14 bases between them. This CDR3 is built from 15 residues. Germline lookup yields CDR1 MGHRA and CDR2 YSYEKL. The CDR3 spells CASSQRWASGTEAFF. CDR3 bases: TGCGCCAGCAGCCAAAGATGGGCGTCCGGCACTGAAGCTTTCTTT.

The J gene is TRBJ2-7, the V gene TRBV10-3; 9 nucleotides agree with TRBD1. Trimming took 4 bases from V and 4 from J; bases not matched to a gene: 2. The CDR3 length is 13 residues. The germline gives CDR1 ENHRY, CDR2 SYGVKD. The CDR3 here is CAISAGQGYEQYF. DNA for the CDR3: TGTGCCATCAGTGCTGGACAGGGGTACGAGCAGTACTTC.

The V and J genes are TRBV24-1 and TRBJ2-3; the match to TRBD2 covers 7 bases. The CDR3 is made up of 15 amino acids. The germline CDR1 and CDR2 sequences are KGHDR and SFDVKD. Trimming removed 2 bases from V and 7 bases from J; junction bases left unmatched: 8. The chain's CDR3 is CATSDSSRGGYTQYF. The CDR3 nucleotides read TGTGCCACCAGTGATTCGTCCCGGGGAGGGTATACGCAGTATTTT.

The gene calls are TRBV30 and TRBJ2-7, with D possibly TRBD2 on 5 matching bases. The length of the CDR3 is 14 residues. Per germline, CDR1 GTSNPN and CDR2 SVGIG (reference sequence). V lost 7 bases and J lost 1, with 17 bases in between. The CDR3 region has the DNA TGTGCCTTGCTCCAGGATAGCGTATCCTACGAGCAGTACTTC. This translates into CALLQDSVSYEQYF.

The chain links TRBV27 to TRBJ1-5; 7 nucleotides match TRBD1. CDR3 length equals 15 residues. Germline-derived CDR1 and CDR2 are MNHEY and SMNVEV (reference sequence). V shed 5 bases, J shed 0 bases, and the junction held 4 bases outside the gene matches. CDR3 DNA sequence: TGTGCCAGCAGTGGCAGGGGGTATAGCAATCAGCCCCAGCATTTT. It yields the protein CASSGRGYSNQPQHF.

This clone was found a few times. V is TRBV10-3 and J is TRBJ2-1, with 8 nucleotides matching TRBD2. This CDR3 region has 16 residues. Per germline, CDR1 ENHRY and CDR2 SYGVKD. Trimming at V came to 4 bases and at J to 6 bases, leaving 11 bases not matched to a gene. The CDR3 DNA reads as TGTGCCATCAGTGGTGATAAAGCGGGAGTAGGCAATGAGCAGTTCTTC. This gives the protein CAISGDKAGVGNEQFF.

The CDR3 coding sequence is TGTGCCAGCAGTTCGTACAGGGATTTTTACGAGCAGTACTTC. Its protein product is CASSSYRDFYEQYF. The V call is TRBV27, the J call TRBJ2-7; D perhaps matches TRBD1 (6 bases). In germline, CDR1 is MNHEY, CDR2 SMNVEV (reference sequence). The CDR3 is 14 amino acids. Deletions cut 4 bases from V and 4 bases from J, with 14 bases between.

This rearrangement joins TRBV11-2 to TRBJ2-3; 8 nucleotides align to TRBD2. Losses at the gene ends were 4 bases for V and 2 bases for J; bases not matched to a gene: 8. This CDR3 region has 16 residues. Germline CDR1 and CDR2: SGHAT and FQNNGV. The CDR3 region is CASSSRSGGLTDTQYF. The CDR3, as DNA: TGTGCCAGCAGCTCCCGGAGCGGGGGCCTCACAGATACGCAGTATTTT.

The chain carries TRBV5-1 and TRBJ1-1; no firm D call. The V end lost 5 bases, the J end lost 3 bases, and 11 bases lay between the germline ends. CDR3 length: 13 residues. Germline V gene data show CDR1 as SGHRS and CDR2 as YFSETQ. The chain's CDR3 is CASSSHRDTEAFF. CDR3 DNA sequence: TGCGCCAGCAGTTCTCACAGAGACACTGAAGCTTTCTTT.

The V and J genes are TRBV13 and TRBJ2-2; D may be TRBD1 (5 bases). This CDR3 has 15 residues. V lost 1 base, J lost 6 bases, and 12 bases lay in between. Germline lookup yields CDR1 PRHDT and CDR2 FYEKMQ (reference sequence). CDR3 nucleotides: TGTGCCAGCAGCTTAGAAGGGGTCAGGTCCGGGGAGCTGTTTTTT. Translated: CASSLEGVRSGELFF.

This clone was observed a single time. CDR3 in amino acids: CAWTVTTDTQYF. The DNA for the CDR3 is TGTGCCTGGACAGTCACCACAGATACGCAGTATTTT. The chain couples TRBV30 to TRBJ2-3, with D unresolved. V dropped 4 bases and J dropped 2 bases, with 7 bases sitting between them. This CDR3 region has 12 residues. Germline loops: CDR1 GTSNPN, CDR2 SVGIG (reference sequence).

The chain couples TRBV7-8 to TRBJ2-3; 7 bases fit TRBD2. The V gene end was trimmed by 5 bases and the J gene end by 6 bases; junction bases not matched to a gene: 8. In germline, CDR1 is SGHVS, CDR2 FQNEAQ. The CDR3 is 14 amino acids. CDR3 nucleotide sequence: TGTGCCAGCAGCCTAAAGCGGGGTTGGGATACGCAGTATTTT. This codes for CASSLKRGWDTQYF.

The chain employs TRBV2 and TRBJ2-1; no reliable D call. CDR3 size: 15 residues. V lost 7 bases and J lost 0, with 13 bases in between. In germline, CDR1 is SNHLY, CDR2 FYNNEI. The CDR3 coding sequence is TGTGCCAGCACCCTACTCGCGAGCTCCTACAATGAGCAGTTCTTC. Its translation is CASTLLASSYNEQFF.

The rearrangement joins TRBV27 to TRBJ2-1; TRBD1 matches 7 bases. J was trimmed by 4 bases and V by 0 bases; bases with no gene match: 3. This CDR3 region has 15 residues. Germline CDR1 is MNHEY and CDR2 is SMNVEV (reference sequence). The CDR3 region has the DNA TGTGCCAGCAGTTTATCGGGACAGCCTTACAATGAGCAGTTCTTC. Amino acid sequence: CASSLSGQPYNEQFF.

The chain is built from TRBV24-1 and TRBJ2-3, with TRBD2 matching 9 bases. Trimming cost V 6 bases and J 5 bases; bases outside gene matches: 8. The CDR3 loop spans 15 amino acids. The germline CDR1 and CDR2 sequences are KGHDR and SFDVKD. The CDR3 region has the DNA TGTGCCACCAGTATTAGCGGGGGCGGGGGAGATACGCAGTATTTT. Translation gives CATSISGGGGDTQYF.

The rearrangement joins TRBV13 to TRBJ2-1; 7 bases map to TRBD1. The germline CDR1 and CDR2 sequences are PRHDT and FYEKMQ (reference sequence). The ends lost 5 bases at V and 7 bases at J; junction bases unmatched: 5. The CDR3 is 13 residues long. The CDR3 nucleotides are TGTGCCAGCAGCCAAGACAGGGAGAATGAGCAGTTCTTC. Residues: CASSQDRENEQFF.

The rearrangement joins TRBV19 to TRBJ1-1; 11 bases agree with TRBD1. This CDR3 is built from 14 residues. The germline CDR1 and CDR2 sequences are LNHDA and SQIVND (reference sequence). V gave up 4 bases and J gave up 6 bases; unmatched junction bases: 4. DNA of the CDR3: TGTGCCAGTAGTACTGGGGACAGGGGGGCTGAAGCTTTCTTT. This translates into CASSTGDRGAEAFF.

V gene TRBV6-5 combines with J gene TRBJ1-2; a weak D match, TRBD1 (5 bases). From germline, CDR1 is MNHEY and CDR2 SVGAGI. Trimming pared 7 bases from V and 4 bases from J, leaving 7 bases between. This CDR3 is 11 amino acids long. The CDR3 is CASTRGYGYTF. As DNA, the CDR3 is TGTGCCAGCACAAGGGGCTATGGCTACACCTTC.